This entry is about one T cell receptor (beta chain). Its matching antigen is unknown. The entry originates in a study of OX40 agonist ivuxolimab in advanced cancers. Study outcomes and limitations: Researchers did not establish what antigens the expanded peripheral T cells target.

CDR3 length equals 15 residues. Germline trimming cut 4 bases from V and 4 bases from J; bases unmatched to any gene: 7. In germline, CDR1 is SGHDT, CDR2 YYEEEE. Clones were read by immunoSEQ multiplex PCR, and TCRdb kept only the in-frame ones, dropping some. Of about 49,000 clones listed, 75% to 80% were seen once; the top ten hold 6.5% to 9.5%. The sequence derives from an adult with an advanced solid tumor such as melanoma, head and neck, liver or kidney cancer. J is TRBJ2-3 and V is TRBV5-6, with 9 bases aligning to TRBD2. Material: CD4+ or CD8+ T cells sorted from blood, obtained in a trial of the OX40 agonist ivuxolimab. The chain's CDR3 is CASSRAGGRADTQYF. The CDR3 DNA reads TGTGCCAGCAGCCGAGCGGGAGGTAGGGCAGATACGCAGTATTTT.